The subject of this entry is one T cell receptor (beta chain). The sample is drawn from a study of OX40 agonist ivuxolimab in advanced cancers. As for the study in general: A male proportion of 82.7% was recorded, with mean age about 62 years and range roughly 23 to 79.

V shed 4 bases and J 1 base; nucleotides not matched to a gene: 3. CDR1 is SNHLY and CDR2 is FYNNEI in the germline V gene. CDR3 length equals 16 residues. The repertoire was sequenced with immunoSEQ multiplex PCR; TCRdb's copy has only in-frame clones and lacks some. The repertoire has roughly 20,000 clones, 65% to 90% of them found once; the top ten carry roughly a sixth. Specimen: CD4+ or CD8+ T cells sorted from blood, collected in a trial of the OX40 agonist ivuxolimab. The chain links TRBV2 to TRBJ2-5; TRBD2 aligns across 13 bases. This sequence was found in an adult with an advanced solid tumor such as melanoma, head and neck, liver or kidney cancer. CDR3 residues: CASSARLAGGQETQYF. For the CDR3, the DNA is TGTGCCAGCAGTGCCAGACTAGCGGGGGGCCAAGAGACCCAGTACTTC.